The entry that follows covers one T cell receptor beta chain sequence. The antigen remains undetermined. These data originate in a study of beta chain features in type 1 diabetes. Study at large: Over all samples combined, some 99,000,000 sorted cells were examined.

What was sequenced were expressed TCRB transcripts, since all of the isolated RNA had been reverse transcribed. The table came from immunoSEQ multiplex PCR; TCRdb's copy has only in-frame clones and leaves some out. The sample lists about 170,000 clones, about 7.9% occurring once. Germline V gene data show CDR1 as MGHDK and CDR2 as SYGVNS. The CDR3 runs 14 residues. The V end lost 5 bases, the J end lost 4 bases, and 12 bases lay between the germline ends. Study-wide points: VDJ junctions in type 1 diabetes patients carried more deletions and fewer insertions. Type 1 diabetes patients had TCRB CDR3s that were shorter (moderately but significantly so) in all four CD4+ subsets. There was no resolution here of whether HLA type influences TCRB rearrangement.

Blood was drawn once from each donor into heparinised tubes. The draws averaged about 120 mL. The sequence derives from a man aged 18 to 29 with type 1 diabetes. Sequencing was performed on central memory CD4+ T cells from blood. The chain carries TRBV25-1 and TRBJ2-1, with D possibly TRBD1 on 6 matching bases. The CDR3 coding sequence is TGTGCCAGCAGTCCGGGACACACTTACAATGAGCAGTTCTTC. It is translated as CASSPGHTYNEQFF.